Following are 31 T cell receptor beta chains from one sample sequenced in a study of T cell responses to AZD1222 COVID-19 vaccine. Profiled with immunoSEQ multiplex PCR; TCRdb holds only in-frame clones, not every one. The sample has 200,000 or so clones, 85% to 90% seen once. The material sequenced was peripheral blood, taken on day 0 of AZD1222 vaccination. The source of these receptors is an adult in good health.

The chain has TRBV6-2 or TRBV6-3 and TRBJ2-1; tentative D call: TRBD2 (5 bases). The CDR3 covers 13 residues. V gave up 5 bases and J gave up 5 bases, with 10 bases separating them. Germline V CDR1 and CDR2: MNHEY, SVGEGT. The CDR3 DNA reads TGTGCCAGCAGTCAAGGACTCCACAATGAGCAGTTCTTC. It specifies CASSQGLHNEQFF.

The J gene is TRBJ2-5, the V gene TRBV5-4, with TRBD2 as a possible D gene (7 bases). The germline V gene has CDR1 SGHNT and CDR2 YYREEE (reference sequence). The CDR3 loop spans 15 amino acids. Trimming removed 6 bases at V and 7 bases at J, with 22 bases between. The CDR3 coding sequence is TGTGCCAGCACCCTCGCGGGGCCGGGGGGCGGGACCCAGTACTTC. It encodes CASTLAGPGGGTQYF.

The DNA for the CDR3 is TGCGCCAGCAGCGCCACCCACAGGGTTTCGAGGGAGCAGTACTTC. This translates into CASSATHRVSREQYF. V is TRBV5-1 and J is TRBJ2-7, with TRBD1 as a possible D gene (6 bases). This CDR3 comprises 15 residues. Per germline, CDR1 SGHRS and CDR2 YFSETQ. V was shortened by 4 bases and J by 7 bases, with 21 bases between the two germline ends.

The CDR3 loop is CASGRLGDPQYF. The DNA of the CDR3 is TGTGCTAGTGGTCGTTTGGGGGACCCTCAGTACTTC. The rearrangement joins TRBV12-5 to TRBJ2-5; the D gene could be TRBD1 or TRBD2 (5 bases each). Germline loops: CDR1 LGHNT, CDR2 FRNRAP. This CDR3 contains 12 residues. Trimming took off 5 bases at V and 11 bases at J, with 15 bases between the two ends.

The V gene is TRBV9, the J gene TRBJ2-2; D is possibly TRBD2 (5 bases). Germline CDR1 reads SGDLS; CDR2 reads YYNGEE. V lost 1 base, J lost 9 bases, and 13 bases lay in between. CDR3 length equals 14 residues. The CDR3 sequence: CASSVTLASRELFF. CDR3 DNA: TGTGCCAGCAGCGTAACCCTAGCATCCAGGGAGCTGTTTTTT.

The chain links TRBV18 to TRBJ2-7; possibly TRBD2 for D (5 bases). The CDR3 totals 19 residues. Germline V gene lookup returns CDR1 KGHSH and CDR2 LQKENI. Deletions cut 0 bases from V and 3 bases from J, with 24 bases between. CDR3 nucleotide sequence: TGTGCCAGCTCACCACCGGGTCCCGGGGTGGGAAATCGGCACTACGAGCAGTACTTC. It codes for CASSPPGPGVGNRHYEQYF.

This clone has a single count. The chain joins TRBV5-1 to TRBJ2-1, with 7 positions matching TRBD1. The junction had 8 bases not matched to a gene; V was cut back by 4 bases and J by 4 bases. Germline CDR1 SGHRS, CDR2 YFSETQ. This CDR3 spans 15 amino acids. Here the CDR3 reads CASSQTGERYNEQFF. The DNA for the CDR3 is TGCGCCAGCAGCCAAACAGGGGAAAGGTACAATGAGCAGTTCTTC.

This rearrangement joins TRBV9 to TRBJ2-3; 9 nucleotides match TRBD2. V gave up 4 bases and J gave up 0 bases; unmatched junction bases: 6. This CDR3 comprises 16 residues. The germline V gene encodes CDR1 SGDLS and CDR2 YYNGEE. The CDR3 DNA reads as TGTGCCAGCAGCCGCGGGGGGGTCCTTAGCACAGATACGCAGTATTTT. Its protein is CASSRGGVLSTDTQYF.

This rearrangement joins TRBV7-9 to TRBJ1-2; a weak D match, TRBD1 (6 bases). From germline, CDR1 is SEHNR and CDR2 FQNEAQ (reference sequence). The V and J ends lost 2 bases and 4 bases respectively, with 14 bases between them. The CDR3 loop spans 15 amino acids. The CDR3 region has the DNA TGTGCCAGCAGCTTAAGGGGGTCTCGAGTCTATGGCTACACCTTC. It is translated as CASSLRGSRVYGYTF.

The CDR3 sequence: CAWTVSSGNTIYF. CDR3 bases: TGTGCCTGGACCGTCAGTTCGGGAAACACCATATATTTT. V usage is TRBV30 and J usage is TRBJ1-3, with D unresolved. The CDR3 runs to 13 residues. V was shortened by 4 bases and J by 4 bases, with 11 bases between the two germline ends. Germline V gene lookup returns CDR1 GTSNPN and CDR2 SVGIG (reference sequence).

The rearrangement joins TRBV10-1 to TRBJ2-5; 8 bases are a match to TRBD2. J lost 3 bases, V lost 2 bases, and 11 bases had no gene match. Germline lookup yields CDR1 WNHNN and CDR2 SYGVQD (reference sequence). The CDR3 sequence is 17 residues long. The CDR3 DNA is TGCGCCAGCAGTGAGACGGTATCGGCGGGGGGAAAAGAGACCCAGTACTTC. It encodes CASSETVSAGGKETQYF.

The V call is TRBV2, the J call TRBJ2-7; TRBD1 matches 7 bases. V lost 6 bases, J lost 1 base, and 6 bases stayed unmatched. The CDR3 contains 14 residues. The germline V gene encodes CDR1 SNHLY and CDR2 FYNNEI. CDR3 nucleotides: TGTGCCAGCAGCGGGACAGAAGATTCCTACGAGCAGTACTTC. This translates into CASSGTEDSYEQYF.

Remarks on this clone: Distinct nucleotide sequences in the sample also encode this CDR3. The chain is built from TRBV5-1 and TRBJ1-5; D is possibly TRBD1 (6 bases). Trimming took off 0 bases at V and 4 bases at J, with 11 bases between the two ends. The CDR3 length is 15 residues. Germline V gene sequence: CDR1 SGHRS, CDR2 YFSETQ. Here the CDR3 DNA reads TGCGCCAGCAGCTTGGAGGGGGGTTCTAATCAGCCCCAGCATTTT. Its translation is CASSLEGGSNQPQHF.

The chain joins TRBV19 to TRBJ2-4; D is perhaps TRBD1 or TRBD2 (6 bases each). Germline V gives CDR1 LNHDA, CDR2 SQIVND (reference sequence). This CDR3 is 15 amino acids long. Trimming took off 3 bases at V and 9 bases at J, with 18 bases between the two ends. This CDR3 is CASSIVSGEEGIQYF. Written as DNA, the CDR3 is TGTGCCAGTAGTATCGTTTCAGGGGAGGAAGGCATTCAGTACTTC. Full variable domain (outside the CDR3, taken from reference TRBV19 and TRBJ2-4): DGGITQSPKYLFRKEGQNVTLSCEQNLNHDAMYWYRQDPGQGLRLIYYSQIVNDFQKGDIAEGYSVSREKKESFPLTVTSAQKNPTAFYLCASSIVSGEEGIQYFGAGTRLSVL.

The V and J genes are TRBV3-1 (or the pseudogene TRBV3-2) and TRBJ2-2; D is possibly TRBD1 or TRBD2 (5 bases each). V lost 0 bases, J lost 4 bases, and 9 bases lay in between. The CDR3 runs to 15 residues. In germline, CDR1 is LGHDT, CDR2 YNNKEL (reference sequence). The chain's CDR3 is CASSQDVGTTGELFF. Written as DNA, the CDR3 is TGTGCCAGCAGCCAAGATGTGGGGACCACCGGGGAGCTGTTTTTT.

The CDR3 nucleotides read TGTGCCAGTAGCCCGGACAGGGCTGGGGCCAACGTCCTGACTTTC. Translating gives CASSPDRAGANVLTF. The rearrangement uses TRBV19 and TRBJ2-6, with TRBD1 matching 8 bases. CDR3 length: 15 amino acids. Per germline, CDR1 LNHDA and CDR2 SQIVND (reference sequence). With V trimmed by 6 bases and J by 2 bases, 3 bases remained unmatched.

This sequence joins TRBV6-5 and TRBJ2-5; TRBD2 aligns across 13 bases. The length of the CDR3 is 15 residues. Trimming cost V 4 bases and J 6 bases; bases outside gene matches: 5. Germline assignment: CDR1 MNHEY and CDR2 SVGAGI. In DNA, the CDR3 is TGTGCCAGCAGTTTGACTAGCGGGGGGTCGAAGACCCAGTACTTC. Protein: CASSLTSGGSKTQYF.

The chain is built from TRBV4-2 and TRBJ1-5; D uncertain. Germline V CDR1 and CDR2: LGHNA, YNFKEQ. The CDR3 is made up of 13 amino acids. V shed 8 bases and J shed 1 base, with 9 bases lying between them. The DNA of the CDR3 is TGTGCCAGCGCGAAGGACAGCAATCAGCCCCAGCATTTT. Amino acids: CASAKDSNQPQHF.

The chain has TRBV11-2 and TRBJ1-4; the D is unclear. Germline-derived CDR1 and CDR2 are SGHAT and FQNNGV. This CDR3 has 18 residues. V gave up 5 bases and J gave up 0 bases, with 19 bases separating them. The CDR3 loop is CASSPNTGGTATNEKLFF. The CDR3 DNA reads TGTGCCAGCAGCCCGAACACGGGTGGTACGGCAACTAATGAAAAACTGTTTTTT.

The rearrangement links TRBV20-1 to TRBJ2-4; D is undetermined. The germline gives CDR1 DFQATT, CDR2 SNEGSKA (reference sequence). Trimming shortened V by 3 bases and J by 3 bases, and 12 bases separated the two germline ends. This CDR3 region has 14 residues. As DNA, the CDR3 is TGCAGTGCTAGTAGAGGATTTGACAAAAACATTCAGTACTTC. It encodes CSASRGFDKNIQYF.

This clone is a singleton in its sample. CDR3 DNA: TGCGCCAGCAGCTTGGGACTAGCGGGAGTAGTCGGGGAGCTGTTTTTT. Amino acid sequence: CASSLGLAGVVGELFF. The chain is built from TRBV5-1 and TRBJ2-2; 12 positions agree with TRBD2. The CDR3 loop spans 16 amino acids. Germline CDR1 reads SGHRS; CDR2 reads YFSETQ. Germline trimming cut 0 bases from V and 7 bases from J; bases unmatched to any gene: 4.

V is TRBV5-1 and J is TRBJ2-6; D ambiguous. Germline CDR1 SGHRS, CDR2 YFSETQ. Trimming took 4 bases from V and 0 from J, leaving 5 bases between them. CDR3 length: 14 amino acids. CDR3 amino acids: CASSLYSGANVLTF. In DNA, the CDR3 is TGCGCCAGCAGCCTATACTCTGGGGCCAACGTCCTGACTTTC.

This rearrangement joins TRBV5-1 to TRBJ2-5; D is perhaps TRBD1 (6 bases). The V and J ends lost 4 bases and 5 bases respectively, with 15 bases between them. This CDR3 is 14 amino acids long. Germline V lookup: CDR1 SGHRS, CDR2 YFSETQ. The CDR3 is CASSVETGRETQYF. The CDR3 region has the DNA TGCGCCAGCAGCGTGGAGACAGGACGGGAGACCCAGTACTTC.

This chain uses TRBV6-5 with TRBJ1-5, with TRBD1 matching 7 bases. This CDR3 is 16 amino acids long. The junction had 6 bases not matched to a gene; V was cut back by 0 bases and J by 4 bases. CDR1 is MNHEY, CDR2 SVGAGI, per germline. This CDR3 reads CASSYSGRGDNQPQHF. CDR3 DNA sequence: TGTGCCAGCAGTTACTCGGGCAGGGGGGATAATCAGCCCCAGCATTTT.

V is TRBV18 and J is TRBJ1-1, with unresolved D. V lost 0 bases and J lost 0, with 11 bases in between. The germline gives CDR1 KGHSH, CDR2 LQKENI. The CDR3 has 16 residues. CDR3 sequence (DNA): TGTGCCAGCTCACCACCTAGCGTTGGGATGAACACTGAAGCTTTCTTT. Protein: CASSPPSVGMNTEAFF.

The chain employs TRBV11-2 and TRBJ1-1; D is ambiguous. The ends were cut back, 2 bases at V and 2 bases at J, with 9 bases in the middle. The V gene's germline CDR1 is SGHAT and CDR2 FQNNGV. CDR3 length equals 14 residues. DNA for the CDR3: TGTGCCAGCAGCTTACGGGGAGTAAACACTGAAGCTTTCTTT. It yields the protein CASSLRGVNTEAFF.

The chain employs TRBV6-5 and TRBJ2-3, with D maybe TRBD2 (5 bases). The germline V and J ends were trimmed by 6 bases and 4 bases, with 5 bases remaining between them. Germline V gives CDR1 MNHEY, CDR2 SVGAGI. The CDR3 runs 11 residues. CDR3 loop: CASRRADTQYF. The CDR3 nucleotides are TGTGCCAGCAGGCGGGCAGATACGCAGTATTTT.

The rearrangement joins TRBV12-3 or TRBV12-4 to TRBJ2-1; D is perhaps TRBD2 (7 bases). Trimming removed 1 base from V and 8 bases from J, with 9 bases in between. This CDR3 comprises 13 residues. CDR3: CASSLGGGDEQFF. In nucleotides, the CDR3 is TGTGCCAGCAGTTTAGGGGGGGGCGATGAGCAGTTCTTC.

This clone was seen a single time. CDR3 bases: TGTGCCAGCAGTTCTGAGACCGGCGGATCACCCCTCCACTTT. This gives the protein CASSSETGGSPLHF. The rearrangement links TRBV6-5 to TRBJ1-6; D is unresolved. The CDR3 has 14 amino acids. Looked up from germline, CDR1 is MNHEY and CDR2 is SVGAGI. Trimming cost V 4 bases and J 10 bases, with 14 bases left between them.

The gene calls are TRBV28 and TRBJ1-6; 9 bases map to TRBD1. V was pared by 4 bases and J by 10 bases, with 8 bases of the junction left unmatched. Germline loops: CDR1 MDHEN, CDR2 SYDVKM. The CDR3 runs 15 residues. CDR3 amino acids: CASSSPGQGLSPLHF. CDR3 nucleotide sequence: TGTGCCAGCAGTTCCCCGGGACAGGGATTGTCACCCCTCCACTTT.

The CDR3 bases are TGTGCCTGGAGTGTAAAAGGGACTAGCGGGAGGGGTGAGCAGTTCTTC. This codes for CAWSVKGTSGRGEQFF. The chain uses TRBV30 and TRBJ2-1; TRBD2 agrees at 16 bases. CDR1 is GTSNPN, CDR2 SVGIG, per germline (reference sequence). The V gene end was trimmed by 0 bases and the J gene end by 9 bases; junction bases not matched to a gene: 5. The CDR3 contains 16 residues. The entire variable domain, with the rest obtained from reference TRBV30 and TRBJ2-1, is as follows: SQTIHQWPATLVQPVGSPLSLECTVEGTSNPNLYWYRQAAGRGLQLLFYSVGIGQISSEVPQNLSASRPQDRQFILSSKKLLLSDSGFYLCAWSVKGTSGRGEQFFGPGTRLTVL.